The text below deals with one T cell receptor (beta chain). This sample's time point: newly diagnosed GD, antithyroid drugs for less than 3 months. The TCR library was made from RNA extracted from PBMCs. Combining iRepertoire HTBI primers with Arm-PCR of CDR3 regions, the authors built TCR beta libraries. TCRdb called the multiplex PCR reads again in MiXCR, with one record for every CDR3 protein. Among 400,000 to 650,000 distinct CDR3 sequences listed, more than 15% were seen once. This sample is part of a study of regulatory T cells in long-lasting Graves disease. The CDR3 is 11 amino acids. Trimming took 4 bases from V and 9 from J, leaving 10 bases between them. The germline CDR1 and CDR2 sequences are SQVTM and ANQGSEA. The data were also submitted as part of a second study, on T cells in Graves' hyperthyroidism and ophthalmopathy.

The sequence came from a woman aged 35-60 years with Graves disease. V and J are TRBV29-1 and TRBJ2-1; D is unresolved. The sample consisted of peripheral blood mononuclear cells (PBMCs), taken at new diagnosis, from a patient treated with antithyroid drugs. Here the CDR3 reads CSVGGAGEQFF. The DNA for the CDR3 is TGCAGCGTTGGAGGAGCTGGTGAGCAGTTCTTC.